Below, 24 T cell receptor beta chains from the same sample are listed, as sequenced in a study of identical twins. TCRdb re-called the 5' RACE reads with MiXCR, one entry per CDR3 protein. This sample has around 490,000 distinct CDR3 sequences, with roughly an eighth found just once. The sample was also reused in another study, on yellow fever vaccine responses in identical twins.

The sample was CD4+ T cells sorted from blood. These receptors all stem from a woman under 30 in good health.

The V and J genes are TRBV28 and TRBJ2-5; 8 nucleotides match TRBD1. V lost 4 bases, J lost 4 bases, and 8 bases stayed unmatched. CDR1 and CDR2 (germline): MDHEN, SYDVKM. The CDR3 runs to 15 residues. The CDR3 coding sequence is TGTGCCAGCAGTTCTCCGACAGGGGACCTAGAGACCCAGTACTTC. This codes for CASSSPTGDLETQYF.

This clonotype has a handful of counts. The chain is built from TRBV28 and TRBJ2-7; TRBD1 agrees at 9 bases. The CDR3 totals 15 residues. V shed 2 bases, J shed 6 bases, and the junction held 8 bases outside the gene matches. Germline-derived CDR1 and CDR2 are MDHEN and SYDVKM. The CDR3 bases are TGTGCCAGCAGTTTAGAGGGACAGGGCCTGGGCGAGCAGTACTTC. It is translated as CASSLEGQGLGEQYF.

The chain uses TRBV5-1 and TRBJ2-7, with 7 positions matching TRBD1. The germline gives CDR1 SGHRS, CDR2 YFSETQ. CDR3 length: 14 amino acids. V lost 0 bases to trimming and J lost 3 bases; unmatched junction nucleotides: 3. The CDR3: CASSLGGQNYEQYF. The CDR3 DNA is TGCGCCAGCAGCTTGGGGGGACAGAACTACGAGCAGTACTTC.

The V and J genes are TRBV15 and TRBJ1-5; 12 positions match TRBD1. Trimming removed 2 bases from V and 7 bases from J; junction bases left unmatched: 15. The germline V gene encodes CDR1 LNHNV and CDR2 YYDKDF (reference sequence). The CDR3 runs 19 residues. The CDR3 loop reads CATSRLPGQGALNVQPQHF. The CDR3 DNA sequence: TGTGCCACCAGCAGACTACCGGGACAGGGGGCGCTCAACGTCCAGCCCCAGCATTTT.

This clonotype turned up a few times. V and J are TRBV20-1 and TRBJ2-1; 8 positions agree with TRBD2. The germline V gene encodes CDR1 DFQATT and CDR2 SNEGSKA (reference sequence). The CDR3 totals 15 residues. V dropped 6 bases and J dropped 4; count of bases not matched to a gene: 11. The CDR3 sequence is CSAAGASGPYNEQFF. The CDR3 region has the DNA TGCAGTGCGGCCGGGGCTAGCGGGCCTTACAATGAGCAGTTCTTC.

The V gene is TRBV20-1, the J gene TRBJ2-5; possible D gene TRBD1, 5 bases. This CDR3 has 13 residues. V was cut by 6 bases and J by 2 bases, with 13 bases left in between. Germline lookup yields CDR1 DFQATT and CDR2 SNEGSKA (reference sequence). The CDR3 DNA is TGCAGTGCAAGCTTGGGGCTACAAGAGACCCAGTACTTC. It translates to CSASLGLQETQYF.

This clonotype was counted at least ten times. The chain joins TRBV12-3 or TRBV12-4 to TRBJ1-2; D call uncertain. Trimming stripped 7 bases from V and 2 bases from J, with 11 bases between. There are 13 residues in the CDR3. DNA of the CDR3: TGTGCCAGCACCTCCAGGCCCAACTATGGCTACACCTTC. Its protein product is CASTSRPNYGYTF.

This clonotype showed up just a few times. The J gene is TRBJ2-1, the V gene TRBV4-2; 13 bases line up with TRBD2. Germline CDR1 and CDR2: LGHNA and YNFKEQ. This CDR3 has 20 amino acids. J was trimmed by 2 bases and V by 0 bases; bases with no gene match: 10. The chain's CDR3 is CASSQDPGGLAGVTYNEQFF. The CDR3 DNA reads TGTGCCAGCAGCCAAGATCCCGGTGGACTAGCGGGAGTGACCTACAATGAGCAGTTCTTC.

V usage is TRBV20-1 and J usage is TRBJ2-5, with D hard to call. The CDR3 spans 14 residues. Germline loops: CDR1 DFQATT, CDR2 SNEGSKA (reference sequence). V lost 5 bases to trimming and J lost 3 bases, with 16 bases between them. CDR3 in amino acids: CSAAFIIGKETQYF. The CDR3 bases are TGCAGTGCTGCCTTCATTATAGGGAAAGAGACCCAGTACTTC.

This clonotype was counted only a few times. This sequence joins TRBV29-1 and TRBJ1-2; possible D gene TRBD1, 6 bases. V was pared by 0 bases and J by 3 bases, with 11 bases between. Germline CDR1 is SQVTM and CDR2 is ANQGSEA. The CDR3 is 14 amino acids. CDR3 region: CSVEDRGRDYGYTF. CDR3 coding DNA: TGCAGCGTTGAAGATCGGGGGCGCGACTATGGCTACACCTTC.

This clonotype came up many times. CDR3 residues: CASSSKSRHYEQYF. As DNA, the CDR3 is TGTGCCAGCAGCTCAAAGAGCCGCCACTACGAGCAGTACTTC. The chain is built from TRBV27 and TRBJ2-7; D unclear. This CDR3 comprises 14 residues. The V end lost 6 bases, the J end lost 3 bases, and 15 bases lay between the germline ends. Germline CDR1 and CDR2: MNHEY and SMNVEV (reference sequence).

This clonotype was picked up many times. J is TRBJ2-7 and V is TRBV12-3 or TRBV12-4, with D perhaps TRBD1 (5 bases). The ends were cut back, 7 bases at V and 6 bases at J, with 19 bases in the middle. CDR3 size: 14 residues. Here the CDR3 reads CASNPNRGTSEQYF. CDR3 nucleotide sequence: TGTGCCAGCAACCCTAATAGGGGTACAAGCGAGCAGTACTTC.

The genes are TRBV10-3 and TRBJ2-1; 9 bases are shared with TRBD2. Trimming took 4 bases from V and 8 from J; bases not matched to a gene: 9. The CDR3 is 15 amino acids. The germline V gene encodes CDR1 ENHRY and CDR2 SYGVKD. The CDR3 loop is CAISVLAGGPDEQFF. In DNA form, the CDR3 reads TGTGCCATCAGTGTTTTGGCGGGAGGGCCCGATGAGCAGTTCTTC.

The V and J genes are TRBV20-1 and TRBJ2-4; 7 bases align to TRBD2. This CDR3 spans 15 amino acids. V lost 1 base and J lost 12; bases outside the gene matches: 15. Germline CDR1 reads DFQATT; CDR2 reads SNEGSKA (reference sequence). The CDR3 nucleotides read TGCAGTGCTAGAGCGTTCCAGACTAGCCCCTCGGATCAGTACTTC. Protein sequence: CSARAFQTSPSDQYF.

In this sample, this clonotype turned up a few times. The V call is TRBV6-1, the J call TRBJ2-3; TRBD2 matches at 7 bases. This CDR3 spans 14 amino acids. J was trimmed by 5 bases and V by 6 bases; bases with no gene match: 8. Looked up from germline, CDR1 is MNHNS and CDR2 is SASEGT. This CDR3 reads CASRKRGVEDTQYF. CDR3 DNA: TGTGCCAGCAGAAAACGGGGGGTTGAAGATACGCAGTATTTT.

In DNA, the CDR3 is TGTGCCAGCTTGCTAGCGGGGGGGCATAGGCAGTATTTT. Translation gives CASLLAGGHRQYF. J is TRBJ2-3 and V is TRBV11-2; TRBD2 matches 12 bases. CDR1 and CDR2 from the germline V gene are SGHAT and FQNNGV. The CDR3 is 13 amino acids. With 8 bases clipped from V and 11 bases from J, the junction kept 8 bases outside the gene matches.

The V and J genes are TRBV29-1 and TRBJ1-2; TRBD1 aligns across 11 bases. Trimming cost V 6 bases and J 4 bases; bases outside gene matches: 7. The CDR3 has 14 residues. Germline V lookup: CDR1 SQVTM, CDR2 ANQGSEA. The CDR3 DNA reads TGCAGCGTCGCGGGACAGGGGGTGCGCTATGGCTACACCTTC. It specifies CSVAGQGVRYGYTF.

This clonotype came up a few times. The chain links TRBV20-1 to TRBJ2-7, with D maybe TRBD1 (6 bases). CDR3 length: 11 residues. Trimming left V 6 bases short and J 3 bases short, with 9 bases between. In germline, CDR1 is DFQATT, CDR2 SNEGSKA (reference sequence). The CDR3 bases are TGCAGTGCAGGACAGATCTACGAGCAGTACTTC. Protein: CSAGQIYEQYF.

Only a few counts were recorded for this clonotype. The chain uses TRBV15 and TRBJ2-1; the D gene is possibly TRBD1 (6 bases). The CDR3 runs to 13 residues. Germline V lookup: CDR1 LNHNV, CDR2 YYDKDF (reference sequence). The ends were cut back, 8 bases at V and 3 bases at J, with 11 bases in the middle. The CDR3 nucleotides are TGTGCCACCTCCAGGGGAAACTACAATGAGCAGTTCTTC. Residues: CATSRGNYNEQFF.

This rearrangement joins TRBV7-3 to TRBJ1-6; D is possibly TRBD1 (5 bases). This CDR3 has 15 amino acids. Trimming pared 0 bases from V and 5 bases from J, leaving 8 bases between. CDR1 and CDR2 from the germline V gene are SGHTA and FQGTGA. The CDR3 loop reads CASSLTMGDNSPLHF. CDR3 nucleotides: TGTGCCAGCAGCTTAACTATGGGGGATAATTCACCCCTCCACTTT.

The J gene is TRBJ2-1, the V gene TRBV7-3; D may be TRBD1 or TRBD2 (5 bases each). Germline assignment: CDR1 SGHTA and CDR2 FQGTGA. The V end lost 5 bases, the J end lost 5 bases, and 7 bases lay between the germline ends. The CDR3 length is 12 residues. The CDR3 loop reads CASSGGDNEQFF. DNA for the CDR3: TGTGCCAGCAGCGGGGGAGACAATGAGCAGTTCTTC.

This sequence joins TRBV7-2 and TRBJ2-2; no clear D gene. The germline V gene has CDR1 SGHTA and CDR2 FQGNSA. This CDR3 region has 13 residues. Trimming took off 2 bases at V and 6 bases at J, with 7 bases between the two ends. In DNA form, the CDR3 reads TGTGCCAGCAGCTTAAGACCCCCCGGGGAGCTGTTTTTT. This encodes CASSLRPPGELFF.

The V and J genes are TRBV11-2 and TRBJ1-5, with D tentatively TRBD1 (5 bases). V was clipped by 0 bases and J by 3 bases, with 12 bases between them. This CDR3 is built from 16 residues. Germline-derived CDR1 and CDR2 are SGHAT and FQNNGV. The CDR3 sequence is CASSLEGWGFNQPQHF. The CDR3 DNA sequence: TGTGCCAGCAGCTTAGAGGGGTGGGGGTTCAATCAGCCCCAGCATTTT.

The table lists this clonotype with a few counts. The CDR3 region has the DNA TGTGCCAGCAGTTTATGGTCTAGCGGGAGCGGTAATGAGCAGTTCTTC. It yields the protein CASSLWSSGSGNEQFF. This sequence joins TRBV28 and TRBJ2-1; 10 bases are shared with TRBD2. The germline CDR1 and CDR2 sequences are MDHEN and SYDVKM. V dropped 0 bases and J dropped 7; count of bases not matched to a gene: 6. This CDR3 has 16 amino acids. The full variable domain, in which reference TRBV28 and TRBJ2-1 provide the parts outside the CDR3, is DVKVTQSSRYLVKRTGEKVFLECVQDMDHENMFWYRQDPGLGLRLIYFSYDVKMKEKGDIPEGYSVSREKKERFSLILESASTNQTSMYLCASSLWSSGSGNEQFFGPGTRLTVL.